Sequencing of this T cell receptor beta chain was carried out in a study of blood T cell repertoires in COVID-19. Sequenced by immunoSEQ multiplex PCR; TCRdb stores in-frame clones only, minus some. The sample holds about half a million clones, approximately 85% seen once. CDR3 length: 15 amino acids. Germline CDR1 is LNHDA and CDR2 is SQIVND (reference sequence). The trim removed 1 base at V and 8 bases at J, leaving 4 bases unmatched. This clone has only one observation. Sequencing was carried out using peripheral blood. This TCR was sampled from a human donor in a cohort sampled during active COVID-19. The chain links TRBV19 to TRBJ2-1; 11 positions agree with TRBD2. The CDR3 bases are TGTGCCAGTAGTATAGTAACTAGCGGGAGTGATGAGCAGTTCTTC. This encodes CASSIVTSGSDEQFF. Using reference TRBV19 and TRBJ2-1 for the parts outside the CDR3, the full variable domain is DGGITQSPKYLFRKEGQNVTLSCEQNLNHDAMYWYRQDPGQGLRLIYYSQIVNDFQKGDIAEGYSVSREKKESFPLTVTSAQKNPTAFYLCASSIVTSGSDEQFFGPGTRLTVL.